A selection of T cell receptor beta chains follows, all from one sample in a study of T-cell reconstitution after alpha-beta-depleted transplantation in children. One entry per CDR3 protein, called by TCRdb with MiXCR from the PCR reads. This sample yields a few hundred thousand distinct CDR3 sequences, of which under 13% are seen a single time; under 3% belongs to the top ten. The input for sequencing was PBMCs from the stem cell graft donor, taken from the stem cell graft. Receptors were obtained from a human donor who donated a stem cell graft to a child with acute lymphoblastic leukemia. CDR3s include the opening cysteine and the closing phenylalanine or tryptophan. Each record gives: J gene, V gene, CDR3 protein.

TRBJ2-7	TRBV7-9	CASSQTGRKGEQYF
TRBJ2-7	TRBV12-3/TRBV12-4	CASRGGRGTYEQYF
TRBJ1-4	TRBV7-8	CASSWQPNEKLFF
TRBJ2-6	TRBV28	CASRFSGTGGSGANVLTF
TRBJ2-1	TRBV20-1	CSARFTSGRGNEQFF
TRBJ2-3	TRBV11-2	CASSLRGRRDGTDTQYF
TRBJ2-2	TRBV6-4	CATPAPLAGGPNTGELFF
TRBJ2-5	TRBV3-1	CASSQVLAGGAMEETQYF
TRBJ2-1	TRBV5-5	CASSFWAGVTNEQFF
TRBJ1-1	TRBV27	CASSLSPDRLNTEAFF
TRBJ2-2	TRBV3-1	CASSQAPGSLAGELFF
TRBJ2-1	TRBV29-1	CSAWREGGDNEQFF
TRBJ2-7	TRBV18	CASSPGTTIEQYF
TRBJ2-7	TRBV7-2	CASSLEGSGSYEQYF
TRBJ2-1	TRBV4-3	CASSQITTSVTNEQFF
TRBJ2-3	TRBV20-1	CSARDLYARRTDTQYF
TRBJ2-1	TRBV5-1	CASSLGEAGTPYNEQFF
TRBJ2-7	TRBV29-1	CSVGTGVGEQYF
TRBJ2-3	TRBV5-5	CASSPTLERDTQYF
TRBJ2-2	TRBV12-3/TRBV12-4	CASSLGASQEELFF
TRBJ2-3	TRBV5-1	CASSSGTSGLPDTQYF
TRBJ2-1	TRBV24-1	CATSDPSGTHYNEQFF
TRBJ2-7	TRBV28	CASSSGQGGEQYF
TRBJ1-1	TRBV28	CASSLQAQGAYTEAFF
TRBJ1-2	TRBV4-1	CASSQEWGADGYTF
TRBJ2-7	TRBV5-1	CASSLEGRGYEQYF
TRBJ2-3	TRBV7-3	CASGRGVADTQYF
TRBJ1-2	TRBV7-2	CASSPRAANYGYTF
TRBJ2-1	TRBV5-1	CASRVSGTGYNEQFF
TRBJ1-4	TRBV20-1	CSAREYMQNNEKLFF
TRBJ2-2	TRBV5-6	CASSLVGVSTGELFF
TRBJ2-1	TRBV27	CASSLETGSYNEQFF
TRBJ1-2	TRBV10-3	CAISDRHNYGYTF
TRBJ2-7	TRBV7-2	CASSYTGRGVSYEQYF
TRBJ1-1	TRBV5-6	CASSLLRSTEAFF
TRBJ2-5	TRBV28	CASSSPREGPETQYF
TRBJ2-3	TRBV20-1	CSGGTSGNVDTQYF
TRBJ2-1	TRBV9	CASSVDPMVLAGGHNEQFF
TRBJ2-7	TRBV20-1	CSARVLAGYTYEQYF
TRBJ2-5	TRBV28	CASSLEVLETQYF
TRBJ1-1	TRBV3-1	CASSHRPRSRNTEAFF
TRBJ1-2	TRBV25-1	CASSESRGYTF
TRBJ1-2	TRBV6-1	CASRPGQGRDGYTF
TRBJ2-6	TRBV15	CATSPPGQGYGANVLTF
TRBJ2-2	TRBV12-3/TRBV12-4	CTSCFFLAGGLNTGELFF
TRBJ2-1	TRBV9	CASSVGAGLYNEQFF
TRBJ2-3	TRBV20-1	CSARDGQGPPDTQYF
TRBJ2-7	TRBV28	CASSLLGTGQSYEQYF
TRBJ2-1	TRBV6-5	CASSWETSGSNEQFF
TRBJ2-3	TRBV7-2	CASSLGGGTSTDTQYF
TRBJ2-2	TRBV5-1	CASSLAQGNTGELFF